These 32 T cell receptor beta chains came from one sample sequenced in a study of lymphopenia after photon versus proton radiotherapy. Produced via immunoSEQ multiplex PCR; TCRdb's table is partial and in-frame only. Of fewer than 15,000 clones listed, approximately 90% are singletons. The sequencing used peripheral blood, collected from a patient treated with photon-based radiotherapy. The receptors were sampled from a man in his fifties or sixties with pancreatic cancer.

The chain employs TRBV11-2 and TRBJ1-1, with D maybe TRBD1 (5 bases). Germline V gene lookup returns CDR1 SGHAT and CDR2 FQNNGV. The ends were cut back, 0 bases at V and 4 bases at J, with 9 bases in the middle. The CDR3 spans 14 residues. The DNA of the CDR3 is TGTGCCAGCAGCTTAGAAGGGGTGGGCACTGAAGCTTTCTTT. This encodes CASSLEGVGTEAFF.

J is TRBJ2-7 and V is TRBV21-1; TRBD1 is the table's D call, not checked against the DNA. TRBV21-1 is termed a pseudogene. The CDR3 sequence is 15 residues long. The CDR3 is CASSKAKAGANEQYF. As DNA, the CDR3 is TGTGCCAGCAGCAAAGCAAAGGCAGGGGCTAACGAGCAGTACTTC.

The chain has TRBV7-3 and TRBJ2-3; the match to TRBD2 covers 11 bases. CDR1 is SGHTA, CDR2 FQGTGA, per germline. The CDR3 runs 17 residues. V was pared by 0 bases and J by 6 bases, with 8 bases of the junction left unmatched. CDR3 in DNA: TGTGCCAGCAGCTTAACACTAGCGGGGGCGGGCCAGGATACGCAGTATTTT. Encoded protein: CASSLTLAGAGQDTQYF.

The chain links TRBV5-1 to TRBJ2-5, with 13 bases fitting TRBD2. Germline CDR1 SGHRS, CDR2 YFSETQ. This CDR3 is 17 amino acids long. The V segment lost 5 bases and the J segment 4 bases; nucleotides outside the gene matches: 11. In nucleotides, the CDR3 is TGCGCCAGCAGTGTCGGGACTAGCGGGAATGGCGGAGAGACCCAGTACTTC. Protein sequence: CASSVGTSGNGGETQYF. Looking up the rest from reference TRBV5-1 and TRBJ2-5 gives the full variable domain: KAGVTQTPRYLIKTRGQQVTLSCSPISGHRSVSWYQQTPGQGLQFLFEYFSETQRNKGNFPGRFSGRQFSNSRSEMNVSTLELGDSALYLCASSVGTSGNGGETQYFGPGTRLLVL.

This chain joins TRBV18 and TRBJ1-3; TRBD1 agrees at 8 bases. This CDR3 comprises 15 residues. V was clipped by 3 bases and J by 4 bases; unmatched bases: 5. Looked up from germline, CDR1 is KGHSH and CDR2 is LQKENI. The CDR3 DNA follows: TGTGCCAGCTCACCCGGGACAGGTACAGGAAACACCATATATTTT. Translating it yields CASSPGTGTGNTIYF.

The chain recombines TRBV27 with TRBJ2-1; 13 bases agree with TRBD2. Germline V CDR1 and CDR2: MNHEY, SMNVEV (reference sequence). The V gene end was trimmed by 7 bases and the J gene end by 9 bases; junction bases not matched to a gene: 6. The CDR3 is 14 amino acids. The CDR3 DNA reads TGTGCCAGCACCACATGGACTAGCGGGGGTGAGCAGTTCTTC. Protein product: CASTTWTSGGEQFF.

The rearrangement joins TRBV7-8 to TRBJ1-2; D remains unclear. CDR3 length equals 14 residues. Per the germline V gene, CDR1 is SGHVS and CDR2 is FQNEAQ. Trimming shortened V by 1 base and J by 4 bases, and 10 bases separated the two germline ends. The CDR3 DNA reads TGTGCCAGCAGCTTAGATCGCAAGATCTATGGCTACACCTTC. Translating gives CASSLDRKIYGYTF.

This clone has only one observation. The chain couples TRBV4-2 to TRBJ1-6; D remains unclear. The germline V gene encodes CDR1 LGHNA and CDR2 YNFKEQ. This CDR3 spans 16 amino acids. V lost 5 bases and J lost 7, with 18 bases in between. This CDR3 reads CASSSLSSGVNSPLHF. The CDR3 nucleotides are TGTGCCAGCAGCTCCCTGTCGTCCGGGGTAAATTCACCCCTCCACTTT.

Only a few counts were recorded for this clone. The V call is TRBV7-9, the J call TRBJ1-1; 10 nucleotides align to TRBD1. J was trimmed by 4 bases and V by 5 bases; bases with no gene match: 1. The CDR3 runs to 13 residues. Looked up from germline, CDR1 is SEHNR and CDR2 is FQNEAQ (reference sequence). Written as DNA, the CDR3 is TGTGCCAGCAGCGACAGGGGGCCCACTGAAGCTTTCTTT. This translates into CASSDRGPTEAFF. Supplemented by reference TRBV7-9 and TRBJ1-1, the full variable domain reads DTGVSQNPRHKITKRGQNVTFRCDPISEHNRLYWYRQTLGQGPEFLTYFQNEAQLEKSRLLSDRFSAERPKGSFSTLEIQRTEQGDSAMYLCASSDRGPTEAFFGQGTRLTVV.

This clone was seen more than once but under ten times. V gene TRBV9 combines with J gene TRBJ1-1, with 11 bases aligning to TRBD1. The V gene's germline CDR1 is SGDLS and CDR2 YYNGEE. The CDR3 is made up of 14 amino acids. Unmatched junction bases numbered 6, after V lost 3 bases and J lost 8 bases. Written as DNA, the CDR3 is TGTGCCAGCAGCGGCGGACAGGGGGCTTCGGAAGCTTTCTTT. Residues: CASSGGQGASEAFF.

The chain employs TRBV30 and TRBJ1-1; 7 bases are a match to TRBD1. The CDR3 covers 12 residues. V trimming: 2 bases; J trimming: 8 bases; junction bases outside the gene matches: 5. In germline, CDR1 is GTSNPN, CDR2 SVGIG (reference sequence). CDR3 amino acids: CAWSIRTGEAFF. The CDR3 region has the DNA TGTGCCTGGAGTATCCGGACAGGCGAAGCTTTCTTT.

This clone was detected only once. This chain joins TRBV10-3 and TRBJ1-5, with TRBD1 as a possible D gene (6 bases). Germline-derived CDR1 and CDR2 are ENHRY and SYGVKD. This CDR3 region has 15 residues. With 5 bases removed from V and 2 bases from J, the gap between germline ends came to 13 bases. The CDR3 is CAISTHGGGNQPQHF. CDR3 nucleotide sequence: TGTGCCATCAGTACTCACGGGGGCGGCAATCAGCCCCAGCATTTT.

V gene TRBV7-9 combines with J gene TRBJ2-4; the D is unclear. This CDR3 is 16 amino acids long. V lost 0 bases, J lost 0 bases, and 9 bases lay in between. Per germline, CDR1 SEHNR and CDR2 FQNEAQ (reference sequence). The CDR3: CASSLAGFGAKNIQYF. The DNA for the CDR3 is TGTGCCAGCAGCTTAGCGGGGTTCGGAGCCAAAAACATTCAGTACTTC.

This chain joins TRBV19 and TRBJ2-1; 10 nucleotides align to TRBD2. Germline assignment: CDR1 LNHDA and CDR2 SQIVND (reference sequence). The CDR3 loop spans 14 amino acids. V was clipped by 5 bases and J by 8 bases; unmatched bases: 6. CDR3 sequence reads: CASSSLAGLYEQFF. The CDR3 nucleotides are TGTGCCAGTAGTTCACTAGCGGGGTTGTATGAGCAGTTCTTC.

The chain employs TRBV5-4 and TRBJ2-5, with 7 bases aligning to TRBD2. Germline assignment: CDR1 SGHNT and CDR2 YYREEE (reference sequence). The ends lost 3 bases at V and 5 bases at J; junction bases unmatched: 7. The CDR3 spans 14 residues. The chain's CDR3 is CASSSGGGFETQYF. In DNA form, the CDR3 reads TGTGCCAGCAGCTCTGGCGGGGGATTCGAGACCCAGTACTTC.

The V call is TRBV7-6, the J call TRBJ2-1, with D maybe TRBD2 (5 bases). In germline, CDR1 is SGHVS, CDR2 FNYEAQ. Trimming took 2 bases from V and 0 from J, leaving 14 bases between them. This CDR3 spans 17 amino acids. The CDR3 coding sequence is TGTGCCAGCAGCTTACTCGCGGCGGGCCCCTCCTACAATGAGCAGTTCTTC. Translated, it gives CASSLLAAGPSYNEQFF.

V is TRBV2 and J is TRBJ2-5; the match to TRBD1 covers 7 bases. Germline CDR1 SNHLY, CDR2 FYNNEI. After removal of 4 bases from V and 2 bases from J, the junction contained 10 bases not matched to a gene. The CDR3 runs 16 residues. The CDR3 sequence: CASSAVGQAYQETQYF. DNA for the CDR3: TGTGCCAGCAGTGCGGTAGGACAGGCCTATCAAGAGACCCAGTACTTC.

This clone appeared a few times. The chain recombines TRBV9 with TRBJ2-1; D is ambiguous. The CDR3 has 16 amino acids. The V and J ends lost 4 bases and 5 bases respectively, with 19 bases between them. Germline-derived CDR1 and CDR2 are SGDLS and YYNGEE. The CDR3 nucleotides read TGTGCCAGCAGCCCCACTCCACCTCATCACCACAATGAGCAGTTCTTC. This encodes CASSPTPPHHHNEQFF.

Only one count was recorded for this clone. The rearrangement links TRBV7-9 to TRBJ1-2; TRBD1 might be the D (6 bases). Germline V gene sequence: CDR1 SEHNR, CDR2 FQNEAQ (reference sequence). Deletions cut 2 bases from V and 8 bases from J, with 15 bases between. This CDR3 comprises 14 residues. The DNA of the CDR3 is TGTGCCAGCAGCTTAAGTTTGGGGGCGTGGGGCTACACCTTC. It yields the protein CASSLSLGAWGYTF. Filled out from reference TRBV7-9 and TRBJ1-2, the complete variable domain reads DTGVSQNPRHKITKRGQNVTFRCDPISEHNRLYWYRQTLGQGPEFLTYFQNEAQLEKSRLLSDRFSAERPKGSFSTLEIQRTEQGDSAMYLCASSLSLGAWGYTFGSGTRLTVV.

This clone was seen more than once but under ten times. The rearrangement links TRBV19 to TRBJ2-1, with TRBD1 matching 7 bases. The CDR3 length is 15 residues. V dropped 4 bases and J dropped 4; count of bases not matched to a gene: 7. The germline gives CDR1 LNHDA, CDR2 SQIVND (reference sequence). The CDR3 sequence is CASSTAGTAYNEQFF. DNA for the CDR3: TGTGCCAGTAGTACGGCCGGGACAGCATACAATGAGCAGTTCTTC.

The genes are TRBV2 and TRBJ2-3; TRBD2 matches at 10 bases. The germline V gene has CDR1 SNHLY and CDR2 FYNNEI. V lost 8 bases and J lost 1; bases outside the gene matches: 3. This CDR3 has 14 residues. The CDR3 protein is CASQGTSGTDTQYF. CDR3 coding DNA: TGTGCCAGCCAGGGGACTAGCGGCACAGATACGCAGTATTTT.

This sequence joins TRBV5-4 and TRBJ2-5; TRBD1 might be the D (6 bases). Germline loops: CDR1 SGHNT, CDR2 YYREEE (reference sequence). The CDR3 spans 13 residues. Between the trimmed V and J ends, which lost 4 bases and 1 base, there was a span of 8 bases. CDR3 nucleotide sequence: TGTGCCAGCAGCCGACAGGTCCAAGAGACCCAGTACTTC. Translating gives CASSRQVQETQYF.

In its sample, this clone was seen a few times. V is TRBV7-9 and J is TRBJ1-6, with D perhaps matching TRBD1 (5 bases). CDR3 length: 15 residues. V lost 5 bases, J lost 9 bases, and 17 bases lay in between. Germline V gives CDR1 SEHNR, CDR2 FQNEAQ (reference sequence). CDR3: CASSPGTGDGSPLHF. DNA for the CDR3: TGTGCCAGCAGCCCAGGCACGGGGGATGGTTCACCCCTCCACTTT.

The CDR3 protein is CAWRALGTYSYNSPLHF. CDR3 coding DNA: TGTGCCTGGAGGGCCCTGGGAACCTACTCCTATAATTCACCCCTCCACTTT. The chain employs TRBV30 and TRBJ1-6, with D hard to call. The CDR3 has 17 amino acids. Germline lookup yields CDR1 GTSNPN and CDR2 SVGIG (reference sequence). The ends were cut back, 3 bases at V and 0 bases at J, with 15 bases in the middle.

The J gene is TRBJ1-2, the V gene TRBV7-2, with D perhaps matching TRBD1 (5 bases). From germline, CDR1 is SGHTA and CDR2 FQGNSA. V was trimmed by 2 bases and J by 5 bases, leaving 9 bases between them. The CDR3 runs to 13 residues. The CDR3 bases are TGTGCCAGCAGCTTAAGGCGGGGGTATGGCTACACCTTC. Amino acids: CASSLRRGYGYTF.

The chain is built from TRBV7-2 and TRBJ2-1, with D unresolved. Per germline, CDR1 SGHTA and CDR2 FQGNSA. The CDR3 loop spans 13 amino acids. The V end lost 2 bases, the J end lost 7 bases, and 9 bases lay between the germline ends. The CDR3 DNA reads TGTGCCAGCAGCTTACCGTCCGAGAATGAGCAGTTCTTC. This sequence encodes CASSLPSENEQFF.

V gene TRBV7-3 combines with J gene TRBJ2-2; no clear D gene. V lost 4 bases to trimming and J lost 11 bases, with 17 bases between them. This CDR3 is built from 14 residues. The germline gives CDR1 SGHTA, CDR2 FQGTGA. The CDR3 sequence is CASSSRQTPRELFF. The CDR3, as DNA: TGTGCCAGCAGCTCGCGCCAGACACCCAGAGAGCTGTTTTTT.

CDR3 amino acids: CASSPGGVGGSNTQYF. The CDR3 coding sequence is TGTGCCAGCTCACCCGGAGGAGTAGGGGGCTCTAATACGCAGTATTTT. The chain employs TRBV18 and TRBJ2-3, with TRBD1 identical over 7 bases. Germline V gene sequence: CDR1 KGHSH, CDR2 LQKENI. This CDR3 has 16 amino acids. V shed 3 bases and J 7 bases; nucleotides not matched to a gene: 13.

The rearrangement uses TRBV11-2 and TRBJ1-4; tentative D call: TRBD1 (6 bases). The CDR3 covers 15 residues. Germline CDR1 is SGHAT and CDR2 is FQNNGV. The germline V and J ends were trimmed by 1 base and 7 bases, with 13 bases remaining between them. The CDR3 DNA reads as TGTGCCAGCAGCTTAGTCGGGGGCGGGGCTGAAAAACTGTTTTTT. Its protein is CASSLVGGGAEKLFF.

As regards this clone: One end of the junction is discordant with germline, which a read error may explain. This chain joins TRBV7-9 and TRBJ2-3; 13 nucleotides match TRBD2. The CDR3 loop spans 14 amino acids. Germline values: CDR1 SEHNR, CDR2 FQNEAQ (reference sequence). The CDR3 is CASSPRTSGGRPVF. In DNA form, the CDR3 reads TGTGCCAGCAGCCCAAGGACTAGCGGGGGCCGGCCGGTATTT.

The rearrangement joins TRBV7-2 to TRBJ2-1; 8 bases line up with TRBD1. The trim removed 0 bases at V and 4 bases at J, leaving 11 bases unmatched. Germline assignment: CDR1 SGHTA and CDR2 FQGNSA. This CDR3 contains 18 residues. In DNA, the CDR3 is TGTGCCAGCAGCTTAGCAATGACAGGGGTGGATGGATACAATGAGCAGTTCTTC. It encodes CASSLAMTGVDGYNEQFF. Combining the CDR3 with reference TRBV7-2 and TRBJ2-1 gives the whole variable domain GAGVSQSPSNKVTEKGKDVELRCDPISGHTALYWYRQSLGQGLEFLIYFQGNSAPDKSGLPSDRFSAERTGGSVSTLTIQRTQQEDSAVYLCASSLAMTGVDGYNEQFFGPGTRLTVL.

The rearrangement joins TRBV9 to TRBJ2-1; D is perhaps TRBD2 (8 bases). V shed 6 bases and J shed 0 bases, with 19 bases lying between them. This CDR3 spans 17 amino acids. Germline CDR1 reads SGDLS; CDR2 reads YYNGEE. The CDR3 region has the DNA TGTGCCAGCAACCCCCGGGGGGGGGACAGCTCCTACAATGAGCAGTTCTTC. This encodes CASNPRGGDSSYNEQFF.